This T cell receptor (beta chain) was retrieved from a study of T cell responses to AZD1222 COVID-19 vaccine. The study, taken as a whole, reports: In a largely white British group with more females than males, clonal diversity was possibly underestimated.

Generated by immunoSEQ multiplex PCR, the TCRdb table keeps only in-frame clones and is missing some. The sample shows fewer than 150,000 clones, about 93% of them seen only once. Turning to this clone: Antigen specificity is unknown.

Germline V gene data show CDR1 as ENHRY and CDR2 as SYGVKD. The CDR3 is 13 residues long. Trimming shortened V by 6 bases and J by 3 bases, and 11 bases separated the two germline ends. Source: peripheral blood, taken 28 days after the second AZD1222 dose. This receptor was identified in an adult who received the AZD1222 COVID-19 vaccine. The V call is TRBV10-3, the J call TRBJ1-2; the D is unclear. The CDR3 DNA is TGTGCCATCAGCTCTGGGGATGACTATGGCTACACCTTC. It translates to CAISSGDDYGYTF.